The source of this T cell receptor beta chain is a study of CD8 T cells in Susac syndrome. The study's findings and limits: The authors found no clonal expansion in Susac syndrome CD4+ T cell repertoires.

An input of about 0.45 to 1 ug of RNA was subjected to reverse transcription using random hexamers. TCRdb recomputed calls from the immunoSEQ multiplex PCR reads with MiXCR, one row per CDR3 protein. The data contain more than 200,000 distinct CDR3 sequences, approximately 94% of them singletons. CD8+ and CD4+ T cells circulating in blood were sequenced for TCR beta. The recently defined diagnostic criteria for definite or probable disease were met by the Susac syndrome patients. The CD8+ and CD4+ T cells were negatively isolated, with the TEMRA cells enriched by FACS. Note on this clonotype: What it binds is not known.

V dropped 2 bases and J dropped 6 bases, with 10 bases sitting between them. Germline V lookup: CDR1 MGHDK, CDR2 SYGVNS. CDR3 length: 13 residues. Sequenced sample: CD4+ T cells from PBMCs. The TCR sequence derives from a human donor with Susac syndrome. The chain employs TRBV25-1 and TRBJ1-2; D is unclear. CDR3 bases: TGTGCCAGCAGTGAACGCGAGGATCATGGCTACACCTTC. Its protein is CASSEREDHGYTF.